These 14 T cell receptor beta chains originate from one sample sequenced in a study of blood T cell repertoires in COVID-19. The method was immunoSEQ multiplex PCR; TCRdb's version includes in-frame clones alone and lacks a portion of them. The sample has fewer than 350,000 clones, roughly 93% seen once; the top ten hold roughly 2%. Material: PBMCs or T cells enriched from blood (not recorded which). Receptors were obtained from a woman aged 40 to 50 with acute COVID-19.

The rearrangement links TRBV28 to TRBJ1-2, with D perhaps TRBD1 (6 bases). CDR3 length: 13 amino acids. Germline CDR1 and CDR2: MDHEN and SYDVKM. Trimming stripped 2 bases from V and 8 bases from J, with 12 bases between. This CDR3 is CASSLEAGVGYTF. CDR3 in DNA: TGTGCCAGCAGTTTAGAGGCAGGGGTAGGCTACACCTTC.

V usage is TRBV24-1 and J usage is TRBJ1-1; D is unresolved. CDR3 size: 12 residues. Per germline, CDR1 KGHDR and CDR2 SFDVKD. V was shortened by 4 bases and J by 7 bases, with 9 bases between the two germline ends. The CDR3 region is CATSDYSGEAFF. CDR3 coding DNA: TGTGCCACCAGTGACTACTCCGGTGAAGCTTTCTTT.

CDR3 amino acids: CASSTPGDQGSNYGYTF. The CDR3 DNA follows: TGTGCCAGCTCCACCCCGGGTGACCAGGGTTCTAACTATGGCTACACCTTC. This chain uses TRBV28 with TRBJ1-2; possibly TRBD1 for D (5 bases). The CDR3 is made up of 17 amino acids. CDR1 is MDHEN, CDR2 SYDVKM, per germline. With 8 bases removed from V and 0 bases from J, the gap between germline ends came to 22 bases.

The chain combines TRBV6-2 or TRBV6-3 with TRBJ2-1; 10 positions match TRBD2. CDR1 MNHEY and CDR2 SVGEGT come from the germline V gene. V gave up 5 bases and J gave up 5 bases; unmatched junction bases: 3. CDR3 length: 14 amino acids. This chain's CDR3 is CASSDTSGDNEQFF. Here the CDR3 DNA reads TGTGCCAGCAGTGACACTAGCGGGGACAATGAGCAGTTCTTC.

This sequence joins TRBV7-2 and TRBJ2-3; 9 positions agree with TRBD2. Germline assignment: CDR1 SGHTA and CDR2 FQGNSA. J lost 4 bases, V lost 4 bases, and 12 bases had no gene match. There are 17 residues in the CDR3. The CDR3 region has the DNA TGTGCCAGCAGCTACCATCCGGGACTAGCATCGGCAGATACGCAGTATTTT. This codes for CASSYHPGLASADTQYF.

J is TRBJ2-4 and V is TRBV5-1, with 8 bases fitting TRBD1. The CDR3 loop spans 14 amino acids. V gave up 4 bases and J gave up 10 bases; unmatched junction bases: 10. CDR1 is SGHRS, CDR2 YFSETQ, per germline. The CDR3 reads CASSESGQGKIQYF. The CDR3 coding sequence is TGCGCCAGCAGCGAATCCGGACAGGGCAAAATTCAGTACTTC.

The CDR3 sequence is CASSRDNTGNTIYF. The CDR3 DNA follows: TGTGCCAGCAGCCGGGACAACACTGGAAACACCATATATTTT. The chain joins TRBV6-5 to TRBJ1-3; D perhaps matches TRBD1 (6 bases). The CDR3 consists of 14 residues. CDR1 and CDR2 (germline): MNHEY, SVGAGI. V lost 6 bases to trimming and J lost 2 bases, with 11 bases between them.

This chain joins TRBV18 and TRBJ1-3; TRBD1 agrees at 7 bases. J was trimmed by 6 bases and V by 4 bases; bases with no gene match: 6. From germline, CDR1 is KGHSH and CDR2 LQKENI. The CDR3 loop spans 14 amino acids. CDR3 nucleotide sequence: TGTGCCAGCTCACGAGGGACAGCCATAAACACCATATATTTT. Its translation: CASSRGTAINTIYF.

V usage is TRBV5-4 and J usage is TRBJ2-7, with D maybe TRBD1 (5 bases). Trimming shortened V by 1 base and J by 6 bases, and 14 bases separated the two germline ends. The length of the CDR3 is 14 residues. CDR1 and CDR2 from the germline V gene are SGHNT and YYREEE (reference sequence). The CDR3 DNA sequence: TGTGCCAGCAGCTTGCCAGGGTCGGGCTCCGAGCAGTACTTC. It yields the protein CASSLPGSGSEQYF.

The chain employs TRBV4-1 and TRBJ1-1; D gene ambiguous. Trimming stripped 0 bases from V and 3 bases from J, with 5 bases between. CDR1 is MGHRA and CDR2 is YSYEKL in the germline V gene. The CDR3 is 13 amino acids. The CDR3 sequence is CASSQEEYTEAFF. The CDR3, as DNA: TGCGCCAGCAGCCAAGAGGAGTACACTGAAGCTTTCTTT.

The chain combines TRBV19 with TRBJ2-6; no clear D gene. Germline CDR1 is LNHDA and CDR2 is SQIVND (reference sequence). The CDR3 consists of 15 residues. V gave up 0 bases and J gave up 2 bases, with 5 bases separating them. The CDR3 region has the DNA TGTGCCAGTAGTATAGAAGAGGCTGGGGCCAACGTCCTGACTTTC. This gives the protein CASSIEEAGANVLTF.

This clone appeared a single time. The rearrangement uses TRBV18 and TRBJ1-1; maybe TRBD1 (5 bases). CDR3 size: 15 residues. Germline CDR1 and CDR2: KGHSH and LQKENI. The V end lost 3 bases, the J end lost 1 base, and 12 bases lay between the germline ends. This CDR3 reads CASSPVAGQNTEAFF. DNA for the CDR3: TGTGCCAGCTCACCGGTGGCAGGACAGAACACTGAAGCTTTCTTT. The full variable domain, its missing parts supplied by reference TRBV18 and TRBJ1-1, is NAGVMQNPRHLVRRRGQEARLRCSPMKGHSHVYWYRQLPEEGLKFMVYLQKENIIDESGMPKERFSAEFPKEGPSILRIQQVVRGDSAAYFCASSPVAGQNTEAFFGQGTRLTVV.

The CDR3 sequence: CASSTEAGEPQHF. CDR3 bases: TGTGCCAGCAGTACCGAAGCGGGGGAGCCCCAGCATTTT. The J gene is TRBJ1-5, the V gene TRBV12-3 or TRBV12-4; maybe TRBD1 (5 bases). V was shortened by 5 bases and J by 8 bases, with 13 bases between the two germline ends. CDR3 length equals 13 residues.

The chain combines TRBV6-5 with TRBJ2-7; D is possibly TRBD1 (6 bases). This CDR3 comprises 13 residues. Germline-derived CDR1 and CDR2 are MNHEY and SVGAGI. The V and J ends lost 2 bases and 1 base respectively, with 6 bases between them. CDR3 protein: CASSYRGSYEQYF. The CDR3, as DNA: TGTGCCAGCAGTTACAGGGGGTCCTACGAGCAGTACTTC.